Included here is one TCR beta chain sequence, with context. What it binds is unknown. TCRdb reanalyzed the 5' RACE reads, giving one entry per CDR3 protein sequence and no DNA. Here the sample table reports more than 120,000 distinct CDR3 sequences. These data belong to a study of T cells expressing NK-cell markers. Study context: Serological testing identified most of the eight sequenced donors as HCMV-seropositive and one as seronegative.

Study-level results: In several donors, dominant clonotypes made up 28.3-60.1% of CD3+CD56-NKG2C+ cells.

The length of the CDR3 is 13 residues. From germline, CDR1 is SGHDT and CDR2 YYEEEE. The sequenced sample was blood T cells: a sorted CD56 or NKG2C T cell subset, CD4+ or CD8+ T cells, or bulk PBMC T cells (not recorded which). This TCR was sampled from a man aged 18 to 30 in good health. The V and J genes are TRBV5-6 and TRBJ2-7; TCRdb lists TRBD1, though no DNA is available to test this call. This chain's CDR3 is CASSGTNLYEQYF.